The 19 T cell receptor beta chains below come from one sample, sequenced in a study of blood T cell repertoires in COVID-19 (dated by TCRdb to 2019 to 2021). The library came from the immunoSEQ multiplex PCR assay. The immuneACCESS repertoire file appears here via TCRdb, limited to in-frame rearrangements. These files lack a portion of the clones; in checked studies, under half of the deficit traces to unresolved V genes, and the cause of the others is not known. The table for this sample lists just over 65,000 clones; roughly 89% of them were counted only once. Approximately 1.5% of the sample rests with the top ten. What was sequenced was peripheral blood. The source of these receptors is a man between 60 and 70 years old with acute or convalescent COVID-19.

V gene TRBV5-1 combines with J gene TRBJ2-1; D gene unclear. The germline V gene has CDR1 SGHRS and CDR2 YFSETQ. The V and J ends lost 2 bases and 4 bases respectively, with 10 bases between them. The CDR3 extends over 14 amino acids. The CDR3 sequence is CASSFGAVYNEQFF. In DNA, the CDR3 is TGCGCCAGCAGCTTCGGCGCGGTATACAATGAGCAGTTCTTC.

This chain joins TRBV9 and TRBJ1-5, with a weak D call TRBD1 (6 bases). The germline V and J ends were trimmed by 3 bases and 1 base, with 11 bases remaining between them. Germline-derived CDR1 and CDR2 are SGDLS and YYNGEE. The CDR3 extends over 15 amino acids. This chain's CDR3 is CASSAQGHSNQPQHF. In DNA, the CDR3 is TGTGCCAGCAGCGCACAGGGACACAGCAATCAGCCCCAGCATTTT.

The rearrangement links TRBV24-1 to TRBJ1-5; 10 bases agree with TRBD1. The CDR3 is 16 residues long. The ends lost 3 bases at V and 6 bases at J; junction bases unmatched: 7. CDR1 and CDR2 (germline): KGHDR, SFDVKD. The CDR3 bases are TGTGCCACCAGTGATGCCGGGACAGGGGATGGTCAGCCCCAGCATTTT. As protein: CATSDAGTGDGQPQHF.

CDR3 DNA sequence: TGTGCCAGCAGCTCCCTAGATCTCGCTAACTATGGCTACACCTTC. This sequence encodes CASSSLDLANYGYTF. This chain connects TRBV6-5 to TRBJ1-2; D is unclear. V lost 6 bases to trimming and J lost 0 bases, with 14 bases between them. The germline V gene has CDR1 MNHEY and CDR2 SVGAGI. This CDR3 is 15 amino acids long.

The CDR3 loop is CASSVDRFTEAFF. The CDR3 coding sequence is TGTGCCAGCAGCGTCGACAGATTCACTGAAGCTTTCTTT. V usage is TRBV9 and J usage is TRBJ1-1; TRBD1 might be the D (5 bases). Trimming removed 2 bases from V and 4 bases from J, with 9 bases in between. The germline CDR1 and CDR2 sequences are SGDLS and YYNGEE. The CDR3 contains 13 residues. Supplemented by reference TRBV9 and TRBJ1-1, the full variable domain reads DSGVTQTPKHLITATGQRVTLRCSPRSGDLSVYWYQQSLDQGLQFLIQYYNGEERAKGNILERFSAQQFPDLHSELNLSSLELGDSALYFCASSVDRFTEAFFGQGTRLTVV.

J is TRBJ1-2 and V is TRBV2, with TRBD1 identical over 7 bases. The germline V gene has CDR1 SNHLY and CDR2 FYNNEI. The CDR3 has 15 residues. V lost 2 bases and J lost 8; bases outside the gene matches: 11. CDR3 in DNA: TGTGCCAGCAGTGAACTGTCGGGACAGCACAAGGGCTACACCTTC. Protein sequence: CASSELSGQHKGYTF.

The chain employs TRBV3-1 (or the pseudogene TRBV3-2) and TRBJ1-2; D ambiguous. Germline loops: CDR1 LGHDT, CDR2 YNNKEL (reference sequence). The CDR3 loop spans 14 amino acids. V was clipped by 1 base and J by 4 bases, with 10 bases between them. The CDR3 here is CASSQGGYSYGYTF. The CDR3 bases are TGTGCCAGCAGCCAAGGAGGGTATAGCTATGGCTACACCTTC.

The V call is TRBV10-3, the J call TRBJ2-1, with TRBD2 matching over 11 bases. The CDR3 extends over 15 amino acids. V lost 10 bases, J lost 0 bases, and 5 bases stayed unmatched. Germline-derived CDR1 and CDR2 are ENHRY and SYGVKD. The CDR3 loop reads CATISGGASYNEQFF. CDR3 DNA: TGTGCCACTATTAGCGGGGGGGCCTCCTACAATGAGCAGTTCTTC.

This chain connects TRBV11-2 to TRBJ2-2, with 7 bases lining up with TRBD1. The V gene's germline CDR1 is SGHAT and CDR2 FQNNGV. The CDR3 spans 14 residues. V trimming: 2 bases; J trimming: 4 bases; junction bases outside the gene matches: 1. The CDR3: CASSLTGATGELFF. The CDR3 nucleotides are TGTGCCAGCAGCTTAACAGGGGCCACCGGGGAGCTGTTTTTT. Full variable domain (remainder filled in from reference TRBV11-2 and TRBJ2-2): EAGVAQSPRYKIIEKRQSVAFWCNPISGHATLYWYQQILGQGPKLLIQFQNNGVVDDSQLPKDRFSAERLKGVDSTLKIQPAKLEDSAVYLCASSLTGATGELFFGEGSRLTVL.

This chain uses TRBV7-9 with TRBJ1-2, with TRBD1 matching over 9 bases. The CDR3 sequence is 18 residues long. Per the germline V gene, CDR1 is SEHNR and CDR2 is FQNEAQ (reference sequence). Trimming took 3 bases from V and 5 from J; bases not matched to a gene: 16. CDR3 in amino acids: CASSFQNPGQGGWYGYTF. CDR3 nucleotides: TGTGCCAGCAGCTTCCAAAATCCGGGACAGGGAGGGTGGTATGGCTACACCTTC.

The genes are TRBV6-5 and TRBJ2-3; 8 nucleotides agree with TRBD1. With V trimmed by 5 bases and J by 3 bases, 4 bases remained unmatched. There are 14 residues in the CDR3. Germline-derived CDR1 and CDR2 are MNHEY and SVGAGI. The CDR3 loop is CASSRTGTTDTQYF. In DNA form, the CDR3 reads TGTGCCAGCAGTCGGACAGGGACTACAGATACGCAGTATTTT.

J is TRBJ2-1 and V is TRBV6-6; 13 positions match TRBD2. Losses at the gene ends were 2 bases for V and 6 bases for J; bases not matched to a gene: 1. The V gene's germline CDR1 is MNHNY and CDR2 SVGAGI (reference sequence). The CDR3 has 15 residues. In DNA, the CDR3 is TGTGCCAGCAGTTACGGGACTAGCGGGGTCAATGAGCAGTTCTTC. Its translation is CASSYGTSGVNEQFF.

This chain joins TRBV25-1 and TRBJ1-2; D call uncertain. The V gene lost 3 bases and the J gene lost 4 bases, with 12 bases spanning the gap. The CDR3 is 14 amino acids. Germline values: CDR1 MGHDK, CDR2 SYGVNS. The CDR3 here is CASSDQWATYGYTF. The CDR3 DNA sequence: TGTGCCAGCAGTGATCAGTGGGCTACCTATGGCTACACCTTC.

A remark on this clone: Other DNA sequences from this sample encode an identical CDR3 as well. V is TRBV27 and J is TRBJ1-3; D remains ambiguous. CDR3 length equals 14 residues. Germline CDR1 is MNHEY and CDR2 is SMNVEV (reference sequence). V was pared by 2 bases and J by 2 bases, with 7 bases between. Here the CDR3 reads CASSLGRAGNTIYF. CDR3 DNA: TGTGCCAGCAGTTTAGGGAGGGCTGGAAACACCATATATTTT.

This chain links TRBV3-1 (or the pseudogene TRBV3-2) with TRBJ2-6; D remains unclear. Trimming took off 1 base at V and 1 base at J, with 8 bases between the two ends. The CDR3 has 16 residues. Germline V gene sequence: CDR1 LGHDT, CDR2 YNNKEL (reference sequence). CDR3 region: CASSQGVGSGANVLTF. CDR3 DNA: TGTGCCAGCAGCCAAGGGGTCGGGTCTGGGGCCAACGTCCTGACTTTC.

V gene TRBV27 combines with J gene TRBJ1-5; D call uncertain. Trimming left V 4 bases short and J 0 bases short, with 7 bases between. The CDR3 runs 14 residues. Germline-derived CDR1 and CDR2 are MNHEY and SMNVEV (reference sequence). The CDR3 bases are TGTGCCAGCAGTTCCTTATATAGCAATCAGCCCCAGCATTTT. Translating it yields CASSSLYSNQPQHF.

The J gene is TRBJ1-1, the V gene TRBV3-1 (or the pseudogene TRBV3-2); TRBD1 matches at 7 bases. The CDR3 covers 15 residues. The V segment lost 1 base and the J segment 6 bases; nucleotides outside the gene matches: 8. Germline CDR1 and CDR2: LGHDT and YNNKEL (reference sequence). CDR3 amino acids: CASSQGLQGKAEAFF. CDR3 coding DNA: TGTGCCAGCAGCCAAGGGCTACAGGGGAAAGCTGAAGCTTTCTTT.

The chain employs TRBV5-1 and TRBJ1-1; 8 bases map to TRBD1. Trimming at V came to 4 bases and at J to 0 bases, leaving 14 bases not matched to a gene. The CDR3 loop spans 18 amino acids. Germline CDR1 and CDR2: SGHRS and YFSETQ. In DNA form, the CDR3 reads TGCGCCAGCAGCCAGACAGGGGCAGGTATAGATATGAACACTGAAGCTTTCTTT. As protein: CASSQTGAGIDMNTEAFF.

This clone was counted between two and nine times. The chain joins TRBV6-2 or TRBV6-3 to TRBJ1-2; no clear D gene. V was trimmed by 4 bases and J by 2 bases, leaving 14 bases between them. CDR1 MNHEY and CDR2 SVGEGT come from the germline V gene. The CDR3 runs 15 residues. The CDR3 nucleotides are TGTGCCAGCAGTTTTTTGACTCCCCTCAACTATGGCTACACCTTC. Translation gives CASSFLTPLNYGYTF.